The source of this T cell receptor (beta chain) is a study of CD8 T cells in ankylosing spondylitis. Overall study findings and caveats: What appeared characteristic of ankylosing spondylitis blood was a TCR beta motif of several highly homologous variants.

TCRdb reprocessed the 5' RACE reads with MiXCR, giving one entry per CDR3 protein. Among roughly 700,000 distinct CDR3 sequences, around 20% were seen once, and the ten largest hold around 20%. For this clonotype: Its specificity is not known.

Trimming at V came to 8 bases and at J to 7 bases, leaving 6 bases not matched to a gene. Germline assignment: CDR1 MNHNS and CDR2 SASEGT. CDR3 length: 13 amino acids. The specimen was blood, either unsorted or a sorted T cell fraction (not recorded which). The rearrangement links TRBV6-1 to TRBJ1-4; TRBD1 matches at 8 bases. This receptor was taken from a male donor with ankylosing spondylitis. Written as DNA, the CDR3 is TGTGCCAGCTCCACAGGGGGGAGTGAAAAACTGTTTTTT. Residues: CASSTGGSEKLFF.